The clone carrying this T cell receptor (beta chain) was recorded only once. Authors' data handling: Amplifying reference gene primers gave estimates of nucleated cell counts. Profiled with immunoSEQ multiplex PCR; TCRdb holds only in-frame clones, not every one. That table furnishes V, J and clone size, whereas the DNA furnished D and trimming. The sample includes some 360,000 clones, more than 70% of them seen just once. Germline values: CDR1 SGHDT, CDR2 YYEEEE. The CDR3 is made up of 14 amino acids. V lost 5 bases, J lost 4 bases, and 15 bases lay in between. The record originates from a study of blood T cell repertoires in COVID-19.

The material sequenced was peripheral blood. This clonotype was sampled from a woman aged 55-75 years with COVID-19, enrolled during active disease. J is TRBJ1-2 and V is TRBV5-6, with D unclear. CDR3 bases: TGTGCCAGCAGACGGACGGGGTTGGGCTATGGCTACACCTTC. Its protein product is CASRRTGLGYGYTF.